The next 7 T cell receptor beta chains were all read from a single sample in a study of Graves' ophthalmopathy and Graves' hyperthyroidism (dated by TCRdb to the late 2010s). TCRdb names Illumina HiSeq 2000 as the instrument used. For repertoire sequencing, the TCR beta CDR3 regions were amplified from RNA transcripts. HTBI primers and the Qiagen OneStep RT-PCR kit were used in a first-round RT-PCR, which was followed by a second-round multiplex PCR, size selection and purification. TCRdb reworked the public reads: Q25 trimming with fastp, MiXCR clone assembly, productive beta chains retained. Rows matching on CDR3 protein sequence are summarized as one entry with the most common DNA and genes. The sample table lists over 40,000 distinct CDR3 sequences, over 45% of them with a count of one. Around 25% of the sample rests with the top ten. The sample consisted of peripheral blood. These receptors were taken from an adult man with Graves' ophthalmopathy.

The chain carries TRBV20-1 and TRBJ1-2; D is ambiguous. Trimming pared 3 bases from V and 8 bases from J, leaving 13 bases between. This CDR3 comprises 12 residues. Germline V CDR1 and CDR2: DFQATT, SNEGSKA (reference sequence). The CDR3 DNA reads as TGCAGTGCTAGGGTGAACACTAAGGGCTACACCTTC. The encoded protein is CSARVNTKGYTF.

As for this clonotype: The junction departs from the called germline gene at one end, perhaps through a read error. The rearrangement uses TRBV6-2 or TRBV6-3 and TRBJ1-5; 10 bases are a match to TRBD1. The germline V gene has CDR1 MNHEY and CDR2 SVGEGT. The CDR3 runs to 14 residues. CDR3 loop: CACRRQGADQPQHF. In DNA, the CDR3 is TGTGCCTGCAGAAGACAGGGGGCGGATCAGCCCCAGCATTTC.

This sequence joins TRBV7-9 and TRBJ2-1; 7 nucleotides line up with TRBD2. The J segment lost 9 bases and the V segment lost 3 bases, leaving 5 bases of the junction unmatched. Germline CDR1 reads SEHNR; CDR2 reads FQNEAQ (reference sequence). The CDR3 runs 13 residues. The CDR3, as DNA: TGTGCCAGCAGCTTTTCAGGGACTATTGAGCAGTTCTTC. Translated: CASSFSGTIEQFF.

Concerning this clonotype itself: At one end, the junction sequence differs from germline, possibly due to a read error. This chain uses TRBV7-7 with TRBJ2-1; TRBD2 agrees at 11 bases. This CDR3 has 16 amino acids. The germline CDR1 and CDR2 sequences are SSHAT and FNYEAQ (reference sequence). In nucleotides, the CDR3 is TGTGCTAGCAGCTTAGACGGGACTAGCGGCTACAATGAGCAGTTCTTC. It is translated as CASSLDGTSGYNEQFF.

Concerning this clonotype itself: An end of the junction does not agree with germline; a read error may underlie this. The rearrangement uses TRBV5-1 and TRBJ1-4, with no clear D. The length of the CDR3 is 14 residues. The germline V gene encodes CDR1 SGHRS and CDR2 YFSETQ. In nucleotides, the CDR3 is TGTGCCAGCAGCTTCGGACGGTTGAATGAAAAACTGTTTTTT. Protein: CASSFGRLNEKLFF. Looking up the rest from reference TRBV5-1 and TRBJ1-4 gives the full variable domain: KAGVTQTPRYLIKTRGQQVTLSCSPISGHRSVSWYQQTPGQGLQFLFEYFSETQRNKGNFPGRFSGRQFSNSRSEMNVSTLELGDSALYLCASSFGRLNEKLFFGSGTQLSVL.

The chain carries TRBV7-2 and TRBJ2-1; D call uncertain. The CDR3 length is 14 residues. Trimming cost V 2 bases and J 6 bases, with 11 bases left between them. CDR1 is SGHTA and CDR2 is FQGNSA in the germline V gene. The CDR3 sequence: CASSLPLVSNEQFF. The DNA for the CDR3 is TGTGCCAGCAGCTTACCTCTGGTGAGCAATGAGCAGTTCTTC.

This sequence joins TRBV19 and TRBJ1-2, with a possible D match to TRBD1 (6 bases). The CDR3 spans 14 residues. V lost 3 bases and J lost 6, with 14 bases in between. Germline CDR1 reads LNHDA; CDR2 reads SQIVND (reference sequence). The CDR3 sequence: CASSMGAARDGYTF. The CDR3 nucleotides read TGTGCCAGTAGTATGGGGGCAGCCCGGGATGGCTACACCTTC.